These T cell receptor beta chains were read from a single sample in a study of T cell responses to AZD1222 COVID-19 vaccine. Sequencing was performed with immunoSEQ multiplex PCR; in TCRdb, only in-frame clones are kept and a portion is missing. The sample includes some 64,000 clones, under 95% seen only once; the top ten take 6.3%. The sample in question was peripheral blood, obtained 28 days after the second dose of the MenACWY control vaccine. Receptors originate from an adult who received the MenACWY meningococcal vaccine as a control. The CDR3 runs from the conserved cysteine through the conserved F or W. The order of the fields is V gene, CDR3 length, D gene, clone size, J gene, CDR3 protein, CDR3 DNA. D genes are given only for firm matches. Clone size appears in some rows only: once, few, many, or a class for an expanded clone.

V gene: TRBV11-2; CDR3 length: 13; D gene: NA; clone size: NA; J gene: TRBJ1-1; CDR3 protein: CASSLQQNTEAFF; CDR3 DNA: TGTGCCAGCAGCTTACAGCAGAACACTGAAGCTTTCTTT
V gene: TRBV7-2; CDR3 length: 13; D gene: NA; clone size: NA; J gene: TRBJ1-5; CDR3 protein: CASSTGYAQPQHF; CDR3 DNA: TGTGCCAGCAGCACAGGGTACGCTCAGCCCCAGCATTTT
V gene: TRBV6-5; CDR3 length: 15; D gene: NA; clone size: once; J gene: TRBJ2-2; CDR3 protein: CASYRGQTGTGELFF; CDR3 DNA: TGTGCCAGCTATAGGGGCCAGACCGGCACCGGGGAGCTGTTTTTT
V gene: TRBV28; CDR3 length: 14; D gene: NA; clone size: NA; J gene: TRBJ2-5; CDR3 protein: CASIPADRQETQYF; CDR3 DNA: TGTGCCAGCATCCCGGCGGACAGACAAGAGACCCAGTACTTC
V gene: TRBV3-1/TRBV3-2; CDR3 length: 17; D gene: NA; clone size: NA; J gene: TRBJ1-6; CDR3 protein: CASSQDGRSSYNSPLHF; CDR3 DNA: TGTGCCAGCAGCCAAGATGGCAGGAGCTCCTATAATTCACCCCTCCACTTT
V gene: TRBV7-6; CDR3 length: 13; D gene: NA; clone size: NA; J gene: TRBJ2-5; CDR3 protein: CASTVTRRETQYF; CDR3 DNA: TGTGCCAGCACCGTGACTAGACGAGAGACCCAGTACTTC
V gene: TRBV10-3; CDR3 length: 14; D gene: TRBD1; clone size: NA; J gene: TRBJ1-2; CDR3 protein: CAIRLTGGDWGYTF; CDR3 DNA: TGTGCCATCAGATTGACAGGGGGCGATTGGGGCTACACCTTC
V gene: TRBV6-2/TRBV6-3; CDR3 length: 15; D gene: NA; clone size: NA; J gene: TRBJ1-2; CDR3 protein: CASSYGTDRTTGYTF; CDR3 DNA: TGTGCCAGCAGTTACGGGACCGACAGGACTACCGGCTACACCTTC
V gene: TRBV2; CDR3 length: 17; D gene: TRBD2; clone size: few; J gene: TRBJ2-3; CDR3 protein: CASSGYSGNTATDTQYF; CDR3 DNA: TGTGCCAGCAGTGGGTATAGCGGGAATACTGCCACAGATACGCAGTATTTT
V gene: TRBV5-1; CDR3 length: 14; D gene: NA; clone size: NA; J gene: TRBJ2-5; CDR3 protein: CASSLAGSQETQYF; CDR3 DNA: TGCGCCAGCAGCTTGGCTGGAAGTCAAGAGACCCAGTACTTC
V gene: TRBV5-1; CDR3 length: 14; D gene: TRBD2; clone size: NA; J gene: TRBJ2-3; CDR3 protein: CASGGERRTDTQYF; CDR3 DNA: TGCGCCAGCGGGGGGGAGCGAAGAACAGATACGCAGTATTTT
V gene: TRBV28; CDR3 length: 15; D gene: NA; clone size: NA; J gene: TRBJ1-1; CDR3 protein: CASSPPPPESTEAFF; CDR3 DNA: TGTGCCAGCAGCCCACCGCCCCCCGAGAGCACTGAAGCTTTCTTT
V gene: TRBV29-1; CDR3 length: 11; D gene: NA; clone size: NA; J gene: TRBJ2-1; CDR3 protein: CSVEIATNQFF; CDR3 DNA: TGCAGCGTTGAAATCGCCACTAATCAGTTCTTC
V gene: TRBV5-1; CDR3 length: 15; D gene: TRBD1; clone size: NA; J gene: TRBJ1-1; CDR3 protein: CASSPGQGLNTEAFF; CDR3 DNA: TGCGCCAGCAGCCCGGGACAGGGATTGAACACTGAAGCTTTCTTT
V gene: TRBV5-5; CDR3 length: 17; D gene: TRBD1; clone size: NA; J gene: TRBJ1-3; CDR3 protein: CASTRSGTAFSGNTIYF; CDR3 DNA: TGTGCCAGCACCCGCTCCGGGACAGCCTTTTCTGGAAACACCATATATTTT
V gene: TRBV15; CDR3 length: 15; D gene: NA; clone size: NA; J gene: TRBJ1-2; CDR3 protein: CATRSRDTLHIGYTF; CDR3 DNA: TGTGCCACCAGAAGCCGGGACACGCTTCATATTGGCTACACCTTC
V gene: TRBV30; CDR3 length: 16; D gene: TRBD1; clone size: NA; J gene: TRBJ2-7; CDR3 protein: CAWSGLTSTGGGEQYF; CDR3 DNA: TGTGCCTGGAGTGGACTAACCTCGACAGGGGGCGGCGAGCAGTACTTC